This T cell receptor (beta chain) was documented in a study of regulatory T cells in long-lasting Graves disease. For the study at large: Under 3 months of antithyroid drugs had been taken by newly diagnosed Graves' patients.

TCR beta libraries were built with iRepertoire HTBI primers and Arm-PCR of CDR3 regions. TCRdb re-called the multiplex PCR reads through MiXCR, storing one row per CDR3 protein. The table has 530,000 or so distinct CDR3 sequences, approximately 12% seen once. This clonotype has at least ten counts. CDR1 and CDR2 (germline): SNHLY, FYNNEI. The CDR3 is 12 amino acids. The germline V and J ends were trimmed by 11 bases and 2 bases, with 12 bases remaining between them. Described time point: newly diagnosed GD, antithyroid drugs for less than 3 months. PBMC-derived RNA was used for the TCR library. The data also belong to a second study, concerning T cells in Graves' hyperthyroidism and ophthalmopathy. That work states: A set of HTBI primers served as the primers for a first-round RT-PCR of the TCR CDR3. Blood also carried most thyroid clonotypes expanded above 0.001.

The sequenced sample was peripheral blood mononuclear cells (PBMCs), obtained at new diagnosis, from a patient treated with antithyroid drugs. The TCR originated in a man aged 30-40 years with Graves disease. The V gene is TRBV2, the J gene TRBJ2-5, with D possibly matching TRBD2 (5 bases). This CDR3 reads CAFSRGQETQYF. The CDR3 region has the DNA TGTGCCTTTTCACGGGGTCAAGAGACCCAGTACTTC.